The clone carrying this TCR beta chain has a count of ten or more. Trimming took 3 bases from V and 5 from J, leaving 5 bases between them. This CDR3 spans 12 amino acids. CDR1 and CDR2 from the germline V gene are KGHSH and LQKENI. Time point in this sample: patch test 1, 2 weeks after DPC sensitization. Treatment indicated: therapeutic diphenylcyclopropenone sensitization with weekly scalp DPC. Total RNA came from unfractionated whole blood. The data are from a study of human T cells and chemical hapten exposure. One entry per CDR3 protein results from TCRdb running MiXCR on the RACE reads. The sample lists 39,000 or so distinct CDR3 sequences, under 4.5% seen once, with 26% in the top ten.

This receptor was identified in a man aged 50-60 years with alopecia areata. Some clones in this sample may be carry-over from other donors' samples. The chain combines TRBV18 with TRBJ2-1; D not certain. Sequences were derived from whole blood, sampled in connection with sensitization to the hapten diphenylcyclopropenone (DPC). CDR3 sequence reads: CASSPMDNEQFF. In DNA, the CDR3 is TGTGCCAGCTCACCTATGGACAATGAGCAGTTCTTC.